This T cell receptor (beta chain) derives from a study of T cells in Graves' hyperthyroidism and ophthalmopathy. At the level of the study: Staff took peripheral blood when the initial diagnosis was made, before any treatment began.

TCR beta CDR3 region amplification was performed from RNA transcripts. The HTBI primer set served for first-round RT-PCR of the TCR CDR3. TCRdb reprocessed the multiplex PCR reads with MiXCR, giving one entry per CDR3 protein. The table lists about 480,000 distinct CDR3 sequences, approximately 22% of them singletons. The V gene lost 0 bases and the J gene lost 6 bases, with 14 bases spanning the gap. Per the germline V gene, CDR1 is MNHEY and CDR2 is SVGAGI. This CDR3 is built from 15 residues. Ophthalmopathy patients all had a Clinical Activity Score of at least 3, a NOSPECS grade of at least 4 and disease under 3 months old.

The chain uses TRBV6-5 and TRBJ1-2; weak D call: TRBD1 (6 bases). The clonotype comes from a woman in her seventies with Graves' ophthalmopathy. Material for sequencing was blood. The CDR3 nucleotides read TGTGCCAGCAGTTACTCCCCGGACAGTTGGAATGGCTACACCTTC. This gives the protein CASSYSPDSWNGYTF.